This T cell receptor (beta chain) was recorded in a study of blood T cell repertoires in COVID-19. Background on the study: The origin of the acute and convalescent COVID-19 samples was the United States, Italy and Spain. From T cells, B-cell-depleted T cells, or PBMCs came the material, which was cDNA or gDNA.

The CDR3 has 15 residues. The germline CDR1 and CDR2 sequences are SGHVS and FNYEAQ. Profiling relied on immunoSEQ multiplex PCR, and the TCRdb table lists in-frame clones only, not all of them. The table includes hundreds of thousands of clones, 75% to 90% detected once. Points on this clone: One end of the junction is discordant with germline, which a read error may explain.

The sequence came from a woman aged 55-70 years with active or convalescent COVID-19. Sample: peripheral blood. The genes are TRBV7-6 and TRBJ2-1, with D possibly TRBD2 on 6 matching bases. The CDR3 loop reads CANSFWLASINEQFF. The CDR3 coding sequence is TGTGCCAACAGCTTCTGGCTAGCGAGTATCAATGAGCAGTTCTTC.